The entry that follows covers one T cell receptor (beta chain) sequence. Its antigen is still unknown. One end of the junction fails to match germline, which may point to a read error. This sample stems from a study of blood T cell repertoires in COVID-19 (dated by TCRdb to 2020 to 2022). Background for the entire study: Recovered participants in ImmuneRACE Cohort 3 were defined as having two consecutive negative NP/OP PCR tests, clearance from a healthcare professional, or resolution of symptoms. The collaborator samples originated in the United States, Italy and Spain and spanned the acute and convalescent phases of COVID-19. The material from the prospective study consisted of cDNA or gDNA derived from T cells, B-cell-depleted T cells, or PBMCs. The dataset comprised deeply sampled blood TCRbeta repertoires from subjects exposed to, actively infected with, or recovered from COVID-19. The repertoires were made available in a free public database intended to serve as a resource for research on the immune response to SARS-CoV-2. The samples were drawn from the first 160 participants of the ongoing ImmuneRACE study and from over a thousand subjects provided by 6 global collaborators. Sample metadata almost always included a de-identified subject ID, COVID-19 status, age in years and sex. Where available, HLA class I and class II types were obtained from metadata supplied by the sample provider rather than from assay-based typing.

Measured from the cysteine to the phenylalanine, the CDR3 is 18 residues long. CDR3 DNA is the only sequence kept; it has 54 bases, read in frame from the first base. In the germline V gene (reference sequence), CDR1 corresponds to SEHNR and CDR2 to FQNEAQ. The full study reports these points: How much clinical and demographic metadata was included differed by source and by participant, and the metadata was provided uncurated.

TCRbeta CDR3 regions were amplified from genomic DNA using the immunoSEQ Assay, a bias-controlled multiplex PCR. The authors' analysis ran thus. Nucleated cell counts per sample were estimated from amplification of reference gene primers within the assay. To quantify the absolute abundance of each unique TCRbeta CDR3 rearrangement, sequence reads were collapsed and filtered. For each sample, productive Simpson clonality was calculated as the square root of Simpson's diversity index across productive rearrangements. TCRdb took over this immuneACCESS table, retaining in-frame rearrangements with V and J assigned. Such tables are incomplete; in checked studies, under half of the missing clones stem from an unresolved V gene, and the remainder is unexplained. For V, J and clone size, that table is used; D and trimming come from the DNA. In this sample the table shows some 180,000 clones, roughly 86% of which occur a single time. Roughly 25% of the sample rests with the top ten.

Enrolling through a virtual design, the prospective study's participants ranged in age from about 18 to 89 years and lived across roughly 23 United States geographic areas. In the prospective study, participants were assigned to cohorts based on the clinical history participants reported in a screening survey and a study questionnaire. In the prospective study, whole blood, serum and a nasopharyngeal or oropharyngeal swab were collected from each participant by mobile phlebotomists. Prospective study participants could optionally give additional blood draws and questionnaires over an approximately two-month period. Blood samples from the prospective study were shipped frozen or at room temperature prior to DNA extraction.

The sample was PBMCs or T cells enriched from blood (not recorded which). The TCR was taken from a woman aged 35 to 49 in a cohort exposed to, infected with or recovered from COVID-19 (not recorded which). The chain employs TRBV7-9 and TRBJ2-6; the D gene lacks a confident call. The CDR3 region reads CASRLVSPVVSGANVLTF. The DNA sequence reads TGTGCCAGCAGGTTAGTCTCCCCAGTGGTCTCTGGGGCCAACGTCCTGACTTTC.